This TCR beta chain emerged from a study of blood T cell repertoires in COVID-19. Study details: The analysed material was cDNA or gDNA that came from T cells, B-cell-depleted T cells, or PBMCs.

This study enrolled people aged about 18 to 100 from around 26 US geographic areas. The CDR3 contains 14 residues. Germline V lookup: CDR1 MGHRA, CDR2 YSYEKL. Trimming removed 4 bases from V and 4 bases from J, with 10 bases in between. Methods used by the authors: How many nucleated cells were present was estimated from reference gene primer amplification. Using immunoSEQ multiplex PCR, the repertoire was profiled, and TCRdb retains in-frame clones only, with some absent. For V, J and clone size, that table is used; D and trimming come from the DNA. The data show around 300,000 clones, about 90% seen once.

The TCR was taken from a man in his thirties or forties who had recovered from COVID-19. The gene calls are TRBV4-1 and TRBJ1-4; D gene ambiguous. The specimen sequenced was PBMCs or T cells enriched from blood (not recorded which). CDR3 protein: CASSRGTYNEKLFF. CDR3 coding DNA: TGCGCCAGCAGCCGCGGCACCTATAATGAAAAACTGTTTTTT.